This T cell receptor beta chain comes out of a study of blood T cells in healthy people across ages. Primed by a sample-barcoded 5' primer and a J-beta primer mix, a second PCR proceeded for 7 to 11 cycles. TCRdb re-analysed the 5' RACE reads in MiXCR, keeping a single row per CDR3 protein. This table holds about 540,000 distinct CDR3 sequences, around 24% found once. This clonotype was seen a few times. This CDR3 spans 14 amino acids. V was shortened by 3 bases and J by 0 bases, with 9 bases between the two germline ends. CDR1 and CDR2 (germline): SGDLS, YYNGEE. This sample was also put to use in a study of T cells of mothers and their children. This second report adds: A few healthy Caucasian mothers served as donors, and their six children did as well.

Sequencing was done on a sample of blood. The sequence came from a boy aged 5-17 years in good health. V and J are TRBV9 and TRBJ1-2; perhaps TRBD1 as D (6 bases). CDR3 bases: TGTGCCAGCAGCGGGGGGGCCGCTAACTATGGCTACACCTTC. This codes for CASSGGAANYGYTF.